This T cell receptor beta chain appears in the sequencing data of a study of T-cell reconstitution after alpha-beta-depleted transplantation in children. Germline V gene sequence: CDR1 MGHDK, CDR2 SYGVNS. Between the trimmed V and J ends, which lost 8 bases and 1 base, there was a span of 15 bases. The CDR3 runs 15 residues. A few counts support this clonotype. Its specificity is unknown. Unique molecular identifiers tagged the TCRbeta library. MiXCR was run by TCRdb on the PCR reads, yielding one entry per CDR3 protein. The sample carries about 250,000 distinct CDR3 sequences, 20% to 30% recorded once. Whole-study findings and limits: Recipient T cells and thymic progenitors that survived gave rise to the high TCRbeta diversity observed at day 60 in some patients. The study reportedly traced alpha-beta T cells about two months after transplant to several hundred expanded graft clones.

This chain uses TRBV25-1 with TRBJ1-5; D perhaps matches TRBD1 (5 bases). Sequencing used PBMCs, mostly from graft donor cells, obtained 360 days after TCRalphabeta/CD19-depleted stem cell transplant. This clonotype was obtained from a female patient aged 2 to 10 who had a stem cell transplant for congenital amegakaryocytic thrombocytopenia, so the T cells may come from the graft donor. CDR3 sequence: CASASSDSSNQPQHF. CDR3 bases: TGTGCCAGCGCCAGCAGCGACAGCAGCAATCAGCCCCAGCATTTT.